This TCR beta chain was obtained from a study of blood T cell repertoires in COVID-19. Study information: The cDNA or gDNA used as material had been derived from T cells, B-cell-depleted T cells, or PBMCs.

The assay was immunoSEQ multiplex PCR, and TCRdb's table has in-frame clones only and misses some. The table records 490,000 or so clones, about 88% of them present only once. All enrollees were roughly 18 to 89 years old and from about two dozen US areas. Recovered participants had two consecutive negative NP/OP PCR tests, healthcare professional clearance, or symptom resolution. With V trimmed by 2 bases and J by 4 bases, 11 bases remained unmatched. CDR3 length: 17 residues. The germline gives CDR1 SGHNT, CDR2 YYREEE (reference sequence). The sample consisted of PBMCs or T cells enriched from blood (not recorded which). The V and J genes are TRBV5-4 and TRBJ2-4; 8 bases are shared with TRBD2. This TCR was sampled from a woman aged 55-70 years who had recovered from COVID-19. The CDR3 DNA reads as TGTGCCAGCAGCTTTAAGACTAGCGTGGCGGAGAAAAACATTCAGTACTTC. This encodes CASSFKTSVAEKNIQYF.